This T cell receptor beta chain appears in the sequencing data of a study of cytomegalovirus exposure and HLA in healthy donors. Study information: Prior work identified around 120 million unique TCR beta sequences in around 170 million T cells.

Findings and limits, study-wide: The authors assumed roughly uniform sequencing depth across donors for presence/absence analyses. Later on, an analysis tied around 17,000 TCR beta sequences to HLA alleles at 0.05 false discovery rate. In most subjects, TCR beta sequences reportedly gave accurate predictions of HLA-A and HLA-B alleles.

As concerns this clone: Its cognate antigen is unknown.

Both 60 Vbeta primers and 13 Jbeta primers went into the PCR. Data came from immunoSEQ multiplex PCR; TCRdb stores just in-frame clones and leaves some out. The table records around 140,000 clones, roughly three quarters of them present only once. The CDR3 sequence is 16 residues long. V was pared by 4 bases and J by 5 bases, with 8 bases of the junction left unmatched. Germline V lookup: CDR1 SGDLS, CDR2 YYNGEE. Sequenced material: PBMCs. The clonotype comes from a woman aged 55-69 years in good health and CMV-seronegative. The V call is TRBV9, the J call TRBJ2-7, with 14 nucleotides matching TRBD2. The CDR3 DNA is TGTGCCAGCAGCCCCCCGGGACTAGCGGGAGATCACGAGCAGTACTTC. It codes for CASSPPGLAGDHEQYF. The whole variable domain, remainder taken from reference TRBV9 and TRBJ2-7, is DSGVTQTPKHLITATGQRVTLRCSPRSGDLSVYWYQQSLDQGLQFLIQYYNGEERAKGNILERFSAQQFPDLHSELNLSSLELGDSALYFCASSPPGLAGDHEQYFGPGTRLTVT.